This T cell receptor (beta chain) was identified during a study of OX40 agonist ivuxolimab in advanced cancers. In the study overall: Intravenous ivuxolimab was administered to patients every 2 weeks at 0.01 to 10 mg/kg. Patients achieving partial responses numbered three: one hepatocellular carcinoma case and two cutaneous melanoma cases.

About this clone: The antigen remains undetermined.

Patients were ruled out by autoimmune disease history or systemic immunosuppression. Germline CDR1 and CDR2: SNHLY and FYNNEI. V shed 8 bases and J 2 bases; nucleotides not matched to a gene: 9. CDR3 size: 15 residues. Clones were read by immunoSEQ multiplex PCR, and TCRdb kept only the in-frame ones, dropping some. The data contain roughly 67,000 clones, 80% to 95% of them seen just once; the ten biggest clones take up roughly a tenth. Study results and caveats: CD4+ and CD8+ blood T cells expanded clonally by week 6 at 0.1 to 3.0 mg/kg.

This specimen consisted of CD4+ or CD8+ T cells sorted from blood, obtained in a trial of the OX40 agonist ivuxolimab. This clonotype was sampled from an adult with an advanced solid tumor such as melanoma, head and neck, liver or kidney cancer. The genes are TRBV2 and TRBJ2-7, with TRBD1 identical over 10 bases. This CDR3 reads CASESQGQGTYEQYF. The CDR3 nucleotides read TGTGCCAGCGAGAGCCAGGGACAGGGGACCTACGAGCAGTACTTC.